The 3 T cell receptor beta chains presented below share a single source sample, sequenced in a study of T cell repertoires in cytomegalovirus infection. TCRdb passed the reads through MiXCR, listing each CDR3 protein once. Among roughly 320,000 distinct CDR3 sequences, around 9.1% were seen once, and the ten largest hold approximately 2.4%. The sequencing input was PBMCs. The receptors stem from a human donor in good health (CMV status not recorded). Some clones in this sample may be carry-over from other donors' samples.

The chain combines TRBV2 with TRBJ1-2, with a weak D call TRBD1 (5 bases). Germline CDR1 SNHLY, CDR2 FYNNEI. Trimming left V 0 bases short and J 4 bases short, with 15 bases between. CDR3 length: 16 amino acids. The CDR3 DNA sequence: TGTGCCAGCAGTGAAGCTTCGGGCAGGGCTGGCTATGGCTACACCTTC. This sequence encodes CASSEASGRAGYGYTF.

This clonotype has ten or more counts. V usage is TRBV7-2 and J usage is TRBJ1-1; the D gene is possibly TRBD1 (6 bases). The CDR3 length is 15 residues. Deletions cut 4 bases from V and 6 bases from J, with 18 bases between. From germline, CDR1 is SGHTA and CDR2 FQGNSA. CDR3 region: CASSSVGTTNAEAFF. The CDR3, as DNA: TGTGCCAGCAGCTCGGTGGGGACAACTAACGCTGAAGCTTTCTTT.

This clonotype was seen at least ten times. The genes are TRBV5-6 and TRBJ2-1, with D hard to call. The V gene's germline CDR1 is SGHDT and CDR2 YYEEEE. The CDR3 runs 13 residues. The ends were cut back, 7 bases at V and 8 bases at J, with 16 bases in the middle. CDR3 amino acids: CASYTVGNHEQFF. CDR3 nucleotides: TGTGCCAGCTACACTGTTGGTAATCATGAGCAGTTCTTC.